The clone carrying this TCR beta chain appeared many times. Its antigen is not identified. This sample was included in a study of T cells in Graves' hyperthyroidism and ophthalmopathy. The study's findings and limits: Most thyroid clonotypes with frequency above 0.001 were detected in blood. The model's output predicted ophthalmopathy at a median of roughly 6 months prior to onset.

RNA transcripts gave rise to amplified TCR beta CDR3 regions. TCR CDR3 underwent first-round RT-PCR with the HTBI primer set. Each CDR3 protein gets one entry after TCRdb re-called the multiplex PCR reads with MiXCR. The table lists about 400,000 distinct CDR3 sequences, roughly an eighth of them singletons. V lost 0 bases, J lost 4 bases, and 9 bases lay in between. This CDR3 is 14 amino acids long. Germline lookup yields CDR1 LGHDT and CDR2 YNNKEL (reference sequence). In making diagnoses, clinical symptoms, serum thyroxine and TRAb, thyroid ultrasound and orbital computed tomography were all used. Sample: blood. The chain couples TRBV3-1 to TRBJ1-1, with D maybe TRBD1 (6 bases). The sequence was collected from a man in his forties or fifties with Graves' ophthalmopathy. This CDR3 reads CASSQDLGATEAFF. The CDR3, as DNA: TGTGCCAGCAGCCAAGATTTGGGGGCCACTGAAGCTTTCTTT.